The next 21 T cell receptor beta chains were all read from a single sample in a study of blood T cell repertoires in COVID-19. Assay used: immunoSEQ multiplex PCR; TCRdb lists only in-frame clones, some missing. The table shows hundreds of thousands of clones, with 65% to 90% occurring only once. Sequencing was done on a sample of peripheral blood. These receptor sequences come from an elderly woman with active or convalescent COVID-19.

The chain combines TRBV12-3 or TRBV12-4 with TRBJ1-2; TRBD1 aligns across 7 bases. This CDR3 contains 13 residues. Germline trimming cut 4 bases from V and 6 bases from J; bases unmatched to any gene: 5. CDR3 sequence: CASSYRGSNGYTF. CDR3 sequence (DNA): TGTGCCAGCAGTTACAGGGGATCCAATGGCTACACCTTC.

The chain combines TRBV6-6 with TRBJ1-1, with 7 bases fitting TRBD1. Germline CDR1 is MNHNY and CDR2 is SVGAGI (reference sequence). V dropped 2 bases and J dropped 4; count of bases not matched to a gene: 4. The CDR3 is 14 residues long. The CDR3 loop is CASSYRQGSTEAFF. CDR3 sequence (DNA): TGTGCCAGCAGTTACCGACAGGGCAGCACTGAAGCTTTCTTT.

The chain combines TRBV7-2 with TRBJ1-2, with a tentative D call TRBD1 (5 bases). This CDR3 is built from 14 residues. Germline V gives CDR1 SGHTA, CDR2 FQGNSA. Trimming stripped 1 base from V and 1 base from J, with 7 bases between. The CDR3 region is CASSLEGDNYGYTF. In DNA, the CDR3 is TGTGCCAGCAGCTTAGAAGGGGATAACTATGGCTACACCTTC.

The J gene is TRBJ1-2, the V gene TRBV28; D is uncertain. The germline gives CDR1 MDHEN, CDR2 SYDVKM. The CDR3 length is 13 residues. V was cut by 7 bases and J by 5 bases, with 14 bases left in between. DNA for the CDR3: TGTGCCAGCAATCGGTTTCATAATTATGGCTACACCTTC. It yields the protein CASNRFHNYGYTF.

V and J are TRBV19 and TRBJ1-5; D remains ambiguous. Germline V lookup: CDR1 LNHDA, CDR2 SQIVND (reference sequence). V lost 6 bases and J lost 3, with 12 bases in between. The CDR3 spans 14 residues. CDR3 sequence: CASSTGRANQPQHF. For the CDR3, the DNA is TGTGCCAGTAGCACGGGGAGGGCCAATCAGCCCCAGCATTTT.

The sample holds a few counts of this clone. This same CDR3 is encoded by further DNA sequences in the sample. This rearrangement joins TRBV10-3 to TRBJ1-5; D unclear. This CDR3 spans 14 amino acids. V lost 4 bases to trimming and J lost 0 bases, with 7 bases between them. Germline V gene lookup returns CDR1 ENHRY and CDR2 SYGVKD. In nucleotides, the CDR3 is TGTGCCATCAGTGGGAGTCATAGCAATCAGCCCCAGCATTTT. Encoded protein: CAISGSHSNQPQHF.

This clone was seen a handful of times. The rearrangement uses TRBV5-1 and TRBJ1-6; 8 bases are a match to TRBD1. CDR1 and CDR2 (germline): SGHRS, YFSETQ. V dropped 5 bases and J dropped 5; count of bases not matched to a gene: 9. The CDR3 has 16 amino acids. The CDR3 sequence: CASSTQGALNNSPLHF. The CDR3 nucleotides read TGCGCCAGCAGTACTCAGGGGGCATTGAATAATTCACCCCTCCACTTT.

This chain links TRBV5-5 with TRBJ1-2; 7 bases fit TRBD1. V lost 1 base, J lost 2 bases, and 2 bases stayed unmatched. Germline-derived CDR1 and CDR2 are SGHKS and YYEKEE (reference sequence). This CDR3 comprises 14 residues. DNA for the CDR3: TGTGCCAGCAGCTTGACAGGGGTAAACTATGGCTACACCTTC. Encoded protein: CASSLTGVNYGYTF.

Of note for this clone: The germline gene is not matched at one end of the junction; a read error may be the cause. This chain joins TRBV5-1 and TRBJ2-7; the match to TRBD1 covers 10 bases. Germline CDR1 reads SGHRS; CDR2 reads YFSETQ. This CDR3 has 16 residues. The CDR3 bases are TGCGCCAGCAGCTTGACACCGGGACAGGGGACCCTACGTGGGAACTTC. This codes for CASSLTPGQGTLRGNF.

V is TRBV27 and J is TRBJ2-1; 10 bases line up with TRBD2. V shed 5 bases, J shed 7 bases, and the junction held 5 bases outside the gene matches. The CDR3 extends over 14 amino acids. Germline V gene lookup returns CDR1 MNHEY and CDR2 SMNVEV (reference sequence). CDR3 bases: TGTGCCAGCAGTGCTAGCGGGAGAGGGAATGAGCAGTTCTTC. As protein: CASSASGRGNEQFF.

The rearrangement uses TRBV5-1 and TRBJ1-1; weak D call: TRBD1 (5 bases). The CDR3 is 14 amino acids. CDR1 SGHRS and CDR2 YFSETQ come from the germline V gene. Trimming removed 0 bases from V and 5 bases from J, with 11 bases in between. Here the CDR3 reads CASSLAGTRTEAFF. The DNA of the CDR3 is TGCGCCAGCAGCTTGGCAGGGACTCGGACTGAAGCTTTCTTT.

The chain has TRBV18 and TRBJ2-7; 8 nucleotides align to TRBD1. Germline values: CDR1 KGHSH, CDR2 LQKENI. The CDR3 has 15 residues. V lost 5 bases, J lost 3 bases, and 9 bases stayed unmatched. The CDR3 protein is CASSYGTGDLYEQYF. CDR3 DNA: TGTGCCAGCTCATACGGGACAGGAGACCTCTACGAGCAGTACTTC.

V gene TRBV14 combines with J gene TRBJ2-1; 7 bases align to TRBD2. In germline, CDR1 is SGHDN, CDR2 FVKESK. This CDR3 is built from 14 residues. The junction had 9 bases not matched to a gene; V was cut back by 4 bases and J by 9 bases. CDR3 sequence: CASSRGGGRGEQFF. In DNA form, the CDR3 reads TGTGCCAGCAGCCGGGGGGGTGGTCGAGGTGAGCAGTTCTTC.

J is TRBJ1-2 and V is TRBV3-1 (or the pseudogene TRBV3-2); 10 bases map to TRBD1. Germline V gene data show CDR1 as LGHDT and CDR2 as YNNKEL (reference sequence). The CDR3 has 17 amino acids. V shed 3 bases, J shed 4 bases, and the junction held 11 bases outside the gene matches. The CDR3 loop reads CASSHGDRGSPLYGYTF. CDR3 DNA sequence: TGTGCCAGCAGCCACGGGGACAGGGGCTCTCCCCTCTATGGCTACACCTTC.

The V gene is TRBV29-1, the J gene TRBJ2-3; 9 bases are shared with TRBD2. J was trimmed by 4 bases and V by 6 bases; bases with no gene match: 8. Germline CDR1 SQVTM, CDR2 ANQGSEA. This CDR3 contains 14 residues. The CDR3 nucleotides are TGCAGCGTCGAGGGCGGGAGGGGGGCAGATACGCAGTATTTT. It encodes CSVEGGRGADTQYF.

This clone came up a few times. The chain couples TRBV28 to TRBJ1-4; TRBD1 matches 8 bases. V shed 5 bases, J shed 10 bases, and the junction held 6 bases outside the gene matches. The CDR3 runs to 13 residues. Germline V CDR1 and CDR2: MDHEN, SYDVKM. This chain's CDR3 is CASSQGALGKLFF. The DNA for the CDR3 is TGTGCCAGCAGTCAGGGGGCGCTCGGAAAACTGTTTTTT.

The rearrangement links TRBV4-1 to TRBJ2-2; TRBD2 agrees at 9 bases. This CDR3 has 17 amino acids. The germline gives CDR1 MGHRA, CDR2 YSYEKL. V trimming: 3 bases; J trimming: 6 bases; junction bases outside the gene matches: 11. CDR3 loop: CASSQEGSGSMAGELFF. CDR3 DNA: TGCGCCAGCAGCCAGGAGGGTAGCGGGAGTATGGCCGGGGAGCTGTTTTTT.

V gene TRBV6-5 combines with J gene TRBJ1-5; TRBD1 agrees at 8 bases. The CDR3 consists of 15 residues. V was clipped by 6 bases and J by 6 bases; unmatched bases: 10. Per the germline V gene, CDR1 is MNHEY and CDR2 is SVGAGI. The CDR3 coding sequence is TGTGCCAGCAGGCTAACACAGGGGGAGGTTCAGCCCCAGCATTTT. Translation: CASRLTQGEVQPQHF.

The chain combines TRBV5-1 with TRBJ2-1; the D is unclear. Germline assignment: CDR1 SGHRS and CDR2 YFSETQ. The germline V and J ends were trimmed by 4 bases and 7 bases, with 21 bases remaining between them. The CDR3 is made up of 16 amino acids. The CDR3 bases are TGCGCCAGCAGCCTCCCATCTAGTTCCCTTGGGAATGAGCAGTTCTTC. Translated: CASSLPSSSLGNEQFF.

This sequence joins TRBV4-1 and TRBJ1-1, with D possibly being TRBD1 (5 bases). The V and J ends lost 6 bases and 2 bases respectively, with 10 bases between them. The germline V gene has CDR1 MGHRA and CDR2 YSYEKL. The CDR3 consists of 13 residues. This chain's CDR3 is CASSTGVNTEAFF. CDR3 nucleotide sequence: TGCGCCAGCAGTACAGGAGTCAACACTGAAGCTTTCTTT.

The chain has TRBV7-2 and TRBJ2-3; D may be TRBD2 (6 bases). V was clipped by 5 bases and J by 2 bases, with 14 bases between them. The germline CDR1 and CDR2 sequences are SGHTA and FQGNSA. The CDR3 is 15 residues long. The CDR3 DNA follows: TGTGCCAGCAGCCCCCGTAGCGGAACCACAGATACGCAGTATTTT. It codes for CASSPRSGTTDTQYF.